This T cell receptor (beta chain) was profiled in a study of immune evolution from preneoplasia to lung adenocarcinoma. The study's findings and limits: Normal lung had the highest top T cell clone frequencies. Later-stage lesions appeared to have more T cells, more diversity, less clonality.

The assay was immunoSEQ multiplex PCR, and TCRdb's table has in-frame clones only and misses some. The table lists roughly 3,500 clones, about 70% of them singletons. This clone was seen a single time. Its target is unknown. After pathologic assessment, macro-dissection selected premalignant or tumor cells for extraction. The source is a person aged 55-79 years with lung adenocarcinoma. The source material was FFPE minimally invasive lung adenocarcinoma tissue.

The CDR3 loop reads CASRRSYNEQFF. CDR3 DNA sequence: TGTGCCAGCAGGAGGTCATACAATGAGCAGTTCTTC. The rearrangement joins TRBV2 to TRBJ2-1, with D hard to call. V was cut by 6 bases and J by 4 bases, with 7 bases left in between. Per the germline V gene, CDR1 is SNHLY and CDR2 is FYNNEI. CDR3 length: 12 amino acids.